This record covers a single T cell receptor (beta chain). The source of the sample is a study of T-cell memory formation after mild COVID-19. The wider study: TCR clusters mostly belonged to single donors.

Each CDR3 protein gets one entry after TCRdb re-called the 5' RACE reads with MiXCR. In the table there are some 410,000 distinct CDR3 sequences, less than 25% of which are singletons. CDR3 length: 12 amino acids. The V gene's germline CDR1 is SGHDN and CDR2 FVKESK. V was shortened by 3 bases and J by 4 bases, with 6 bases between the two germline ends. The sequenced sample consisted of PBMCs or a T cell subset sorted from them (not recorded which). The source is an adult woman who had mild COVID-19 (a few samples of this study predate the infection). Cell type and time point are not known. This sequence joins TRBV14 and TRBJ1-1; no clear D. The chain's CDR3 is CASSQRSTEAFF. Here the CDR3 DNA reads TGTGCCAGCAGCCAGCGTTCCACTGAAGCTTTCTTT. The full variable domain, completed using reference TRBV14 and TRBJ1-1, is EAGVTQFPSHSVIEKGQTVTLRCDPISGHDNLYWYRRVMGKEIKFLLHFVKESKQDESGMPNNRFLAERTGGTYSTLKVQPAELEDSGVYFCASSQRSTEAFFGQGTRLTVV.